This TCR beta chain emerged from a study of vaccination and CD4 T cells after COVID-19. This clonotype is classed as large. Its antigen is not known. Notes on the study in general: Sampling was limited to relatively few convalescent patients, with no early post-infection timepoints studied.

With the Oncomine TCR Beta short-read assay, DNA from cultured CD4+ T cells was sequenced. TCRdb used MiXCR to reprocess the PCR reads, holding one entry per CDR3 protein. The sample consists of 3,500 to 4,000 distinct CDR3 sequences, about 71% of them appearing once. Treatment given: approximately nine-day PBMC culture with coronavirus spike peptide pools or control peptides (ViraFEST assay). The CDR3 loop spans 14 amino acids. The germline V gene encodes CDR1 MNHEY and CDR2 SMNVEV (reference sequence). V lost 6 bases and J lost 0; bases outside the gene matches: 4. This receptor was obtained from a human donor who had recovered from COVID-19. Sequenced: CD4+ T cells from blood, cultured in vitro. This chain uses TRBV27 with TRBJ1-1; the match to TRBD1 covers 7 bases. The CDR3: CASRVQGMNTEAFF. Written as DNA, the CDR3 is TGTGCCAGCAGGGTACAGGGGATGAACACTGAAGCTTTCTTT.